This note documents a single TCR beta chain sequence. This sample was included in a study of blood T cell repertoires in COVID-19. The V gene lost 4 bases and the J gene lost 7 bases, with 9 bases spanning the gap. The CDR3 sequence is 13 residues long. From germline, CDR1 is SGHRS and CDR2 YFSETQ. In the original workflow: Reference gene primer amplification yielded estimated nucleated cell counts. TCRdb's copy holds only in-frame clones and misses some; the assay was immunoSEQ multiplex PCR. V and J calls and clone size come straight from that table; D and trimming were deduced from the DNA. In the table there are around 150,000 clones, 87% of which are singletons.

The TCR was taken from a woman in her sixties who had recovered from COVID-19. V gene TRBV5-1 combines with J gene TRBJ1-6; D may be TRBD1 (6 bases). Sample: peripheral blood. As DNA, the CDR3 is TGCGCCAGCAGCGGGCAGGGGAATTCACCCCTCCACTTT. The encoded protein is CASSGQGNSPLHF.